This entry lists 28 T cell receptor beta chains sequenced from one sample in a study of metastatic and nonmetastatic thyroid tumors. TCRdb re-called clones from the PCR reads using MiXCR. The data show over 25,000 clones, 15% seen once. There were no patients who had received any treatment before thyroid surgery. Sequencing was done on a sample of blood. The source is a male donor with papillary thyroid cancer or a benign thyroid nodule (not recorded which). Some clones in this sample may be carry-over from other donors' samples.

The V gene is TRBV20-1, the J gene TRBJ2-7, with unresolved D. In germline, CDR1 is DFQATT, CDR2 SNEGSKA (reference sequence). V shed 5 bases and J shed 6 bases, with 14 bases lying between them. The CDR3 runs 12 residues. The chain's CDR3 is CSAVFETGEQYF. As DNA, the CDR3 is TGCAGTGCTGTCTTCGAGACGGGCGAGCAGTACTTC.

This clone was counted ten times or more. The CDR3, as DNA: TGTGCCAGCAGCTCCAGCGGGAGCTACCTCGAGCAGTACTTC. Translating it yields CASSSSGSYLEQYF. The V gene is TRBV11-2, the J gene TRBJ2-7; the match to TRBD2 covers 8 bases. V trimming: 4 bases; J trimming: 6 bases; junction bases outside the gene matches: 8. The germline V gene encodes CDR1 SGHAT and CDR2 FQNNGV. This CDR3 has 14 residues.

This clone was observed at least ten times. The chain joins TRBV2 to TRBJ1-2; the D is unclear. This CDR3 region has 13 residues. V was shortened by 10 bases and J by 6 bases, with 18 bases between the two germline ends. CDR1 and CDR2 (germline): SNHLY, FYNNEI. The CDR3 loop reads CATNLLQTNGYTF. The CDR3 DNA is TGTGCCACCAATCTATTGCAGACGAATGGCTACACCTTC.

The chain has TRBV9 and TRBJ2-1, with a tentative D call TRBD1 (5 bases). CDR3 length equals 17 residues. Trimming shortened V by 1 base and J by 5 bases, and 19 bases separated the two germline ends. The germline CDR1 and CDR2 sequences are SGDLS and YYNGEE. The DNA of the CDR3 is TGTGCCAGCAGCGTAAAGCTGGGGCCCCCCCCCCACAATGAGCAGTTCTTC. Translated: CASSVKLGPPPHNEQFF.

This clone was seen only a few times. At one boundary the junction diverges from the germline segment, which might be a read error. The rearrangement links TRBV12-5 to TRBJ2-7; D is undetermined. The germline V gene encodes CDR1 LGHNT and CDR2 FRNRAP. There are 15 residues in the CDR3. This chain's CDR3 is CASSPPLAISYEQYF. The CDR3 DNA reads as TGCGCTAGTTCCCCCCCTCTGGCGATCTCCTACGAGCAGTACTTC.

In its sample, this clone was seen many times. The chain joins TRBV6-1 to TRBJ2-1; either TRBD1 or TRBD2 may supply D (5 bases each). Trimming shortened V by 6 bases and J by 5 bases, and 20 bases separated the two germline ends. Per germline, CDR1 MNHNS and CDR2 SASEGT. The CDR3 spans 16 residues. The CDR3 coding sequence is TGTGCCAGCAGCGGCGTGGGGGTGGAACCCCACAATGAGCAGTTCTTC. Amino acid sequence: CASSGVGVEPHNEQFF.

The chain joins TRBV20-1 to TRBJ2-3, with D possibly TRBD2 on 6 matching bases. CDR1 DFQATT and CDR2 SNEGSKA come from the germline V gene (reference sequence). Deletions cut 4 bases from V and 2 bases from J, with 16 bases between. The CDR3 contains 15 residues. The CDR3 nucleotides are TGCAGTGCTAAGTTACCTACTAGCCCCACAGATACGCAGTATTTT. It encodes CSAKLPTSPTDTQYF.

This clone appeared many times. CDR3 nucleotide sequence: TGTGCCAGTAGTATAGGGGTTAACAATGAGCAGTTCTTC. Translated, it gives CASSIGVNNEQFF. The chain uses TRBV19 and TRBJ2-1; D remains ambiguous. Germline V gives CDR1 LNHDA, CDR2 SQIVND (reference sequence). Trimming stripped 1 base from V and 5 bases from J, with 6 bases between. CDR3 size: 13 residues.

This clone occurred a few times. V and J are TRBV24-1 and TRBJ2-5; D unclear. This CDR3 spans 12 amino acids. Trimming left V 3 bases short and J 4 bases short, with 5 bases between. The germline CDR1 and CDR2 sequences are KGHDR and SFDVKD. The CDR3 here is CATSDPGETQYF. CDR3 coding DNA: TGTGCCACCAGTGATCCAGGAGAGACCCAGTACTTC.

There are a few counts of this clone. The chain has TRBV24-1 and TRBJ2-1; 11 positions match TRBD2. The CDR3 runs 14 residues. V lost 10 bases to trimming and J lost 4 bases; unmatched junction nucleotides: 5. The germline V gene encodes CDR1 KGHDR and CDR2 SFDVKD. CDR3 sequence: CATATSGSYNEQFF. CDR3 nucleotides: TGTGCCACAGCAACTAGCGGGAGTTACAATGAGCAGTTCTTC.

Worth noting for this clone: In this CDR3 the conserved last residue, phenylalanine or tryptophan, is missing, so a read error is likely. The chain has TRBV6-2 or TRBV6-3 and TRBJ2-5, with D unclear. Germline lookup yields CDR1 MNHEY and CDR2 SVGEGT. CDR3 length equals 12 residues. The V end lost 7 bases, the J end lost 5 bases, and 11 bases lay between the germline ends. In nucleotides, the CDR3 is TGTGCCAGCACCCTCGACGGGGAGACCCAGTACTTG. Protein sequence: CASTLDGETQYL.

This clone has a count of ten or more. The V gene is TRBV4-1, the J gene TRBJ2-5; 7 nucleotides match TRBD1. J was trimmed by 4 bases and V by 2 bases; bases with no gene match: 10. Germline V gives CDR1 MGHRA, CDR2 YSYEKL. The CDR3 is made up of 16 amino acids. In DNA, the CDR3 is TGCGCCAGCAGCCAAACGGATGGACAGGCAGGAGAGACCCAGTACTTC. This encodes CASSQTDGQAGETQYF.

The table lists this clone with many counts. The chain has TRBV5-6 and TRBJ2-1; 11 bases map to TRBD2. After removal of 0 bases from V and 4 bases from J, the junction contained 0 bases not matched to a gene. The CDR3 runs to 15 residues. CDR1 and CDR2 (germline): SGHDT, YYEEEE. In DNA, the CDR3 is TGTGCCAGCAGCTTGGGACTAGCGGGATACAATGAGCAGTTCTTC. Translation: CASSLGLAGYNEQFF.

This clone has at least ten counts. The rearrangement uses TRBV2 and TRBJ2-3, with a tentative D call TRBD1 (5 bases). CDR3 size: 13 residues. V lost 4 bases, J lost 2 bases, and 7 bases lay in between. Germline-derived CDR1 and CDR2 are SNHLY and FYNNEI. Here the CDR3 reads CASSGQTTDTQYF. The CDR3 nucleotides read TGTGCCAGCAGTGGACAGACCACAGATACGCAGTATTTT.

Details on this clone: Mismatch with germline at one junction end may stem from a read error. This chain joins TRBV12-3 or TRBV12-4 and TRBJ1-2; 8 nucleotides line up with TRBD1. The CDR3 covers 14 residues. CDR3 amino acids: CASSLADRALGYNF. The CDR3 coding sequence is TGTGCCAGCAGTTTAGCGGACAGGGCGCTTGGCTACAACTTC.

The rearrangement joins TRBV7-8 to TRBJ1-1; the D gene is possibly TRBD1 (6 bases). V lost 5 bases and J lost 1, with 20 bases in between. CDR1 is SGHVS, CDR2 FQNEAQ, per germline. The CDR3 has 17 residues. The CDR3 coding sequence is TGTGCCAGCAGCGTCCCGCGGGGGGGCCTAGGGAACACTGAAGCTTTCTTT. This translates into CASSVPRGGLGNTEAFF.

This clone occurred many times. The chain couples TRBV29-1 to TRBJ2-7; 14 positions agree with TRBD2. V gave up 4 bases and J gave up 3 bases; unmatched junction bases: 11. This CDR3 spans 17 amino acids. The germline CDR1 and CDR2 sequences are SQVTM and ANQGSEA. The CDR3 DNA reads TGCAGCGTTGCCTCCCCGGGGACTAGCGGGAGCAGCTACGAGCAGTACTTC. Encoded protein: CSVASPGTSGSSYEQYF.

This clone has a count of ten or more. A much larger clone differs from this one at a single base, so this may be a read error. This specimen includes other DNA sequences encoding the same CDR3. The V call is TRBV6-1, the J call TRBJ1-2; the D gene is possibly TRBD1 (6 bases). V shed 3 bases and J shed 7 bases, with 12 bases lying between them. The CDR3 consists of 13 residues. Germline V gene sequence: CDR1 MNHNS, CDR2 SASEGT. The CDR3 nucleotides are TGTGCCAGCAGTGAGACGGGGGCAGGTGGCTACACCTTC. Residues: CASSETGAGGYTF.

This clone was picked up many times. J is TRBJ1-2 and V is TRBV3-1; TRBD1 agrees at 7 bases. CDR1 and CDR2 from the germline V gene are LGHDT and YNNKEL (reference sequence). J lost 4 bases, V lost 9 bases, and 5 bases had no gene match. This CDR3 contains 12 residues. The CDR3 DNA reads TGTGCCAGTCAGGGGGGGGGCTATGGCTACACCTTC. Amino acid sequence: CASQGGGYGYTF. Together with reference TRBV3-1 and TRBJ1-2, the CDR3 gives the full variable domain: DTAVSQTPKYLVTQMGNDKSIKCEQNLGHDTMYWYKQDSKKFLKIMFSYNNKELIINETVPNRFSPKSPDKAHLNLHINSLELGDSAVYFCASQGGGYGYTFGSGTRLTVV.

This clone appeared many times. The CDR3 bases are TGTGCCTGGAGCGCCGGGACCTCCAATTCACCCCTCCACTTT. This encodes CAWSAGTSNSPLHF. The rearrangement uses TRBV30 and TRBJ1-6, with D possibly matching TRBD1 (5 bases). The CDR3 sequence is 14 residues long. Per germline, CDR1 GTSNPN and CDR2 SVGIG (reference sequence). The V and J ends lost 3 bases and 7 bases respectively, with 13 bases between them.

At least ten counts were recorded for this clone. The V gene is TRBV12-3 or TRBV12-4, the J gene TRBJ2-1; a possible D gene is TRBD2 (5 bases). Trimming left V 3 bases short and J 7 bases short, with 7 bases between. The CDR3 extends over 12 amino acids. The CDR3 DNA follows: TGTGCCAGCAGTTTTGGGGAGAATGAGCAGTTCTTC. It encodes CASSFGENEQFF.

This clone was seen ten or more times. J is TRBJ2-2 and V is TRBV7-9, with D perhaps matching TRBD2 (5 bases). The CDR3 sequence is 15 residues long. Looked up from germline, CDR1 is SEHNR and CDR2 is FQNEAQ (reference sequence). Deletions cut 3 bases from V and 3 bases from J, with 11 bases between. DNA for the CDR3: TGTGCCAGCAGCTTTAGTCTAGCCGACACCGGGGAGCTGTTTTTT. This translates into CASSFSLADTGELFF.

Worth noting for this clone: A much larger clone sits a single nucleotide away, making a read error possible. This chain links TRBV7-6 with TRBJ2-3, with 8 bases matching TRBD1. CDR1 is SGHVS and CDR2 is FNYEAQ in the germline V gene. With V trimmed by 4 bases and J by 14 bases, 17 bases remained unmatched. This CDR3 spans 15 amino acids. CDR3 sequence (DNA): TGTGCCAGCAGCTCCATCAGGGGGCTCACAGATATGCTGTATTTT. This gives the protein CASSSIRGLTDMLYF.

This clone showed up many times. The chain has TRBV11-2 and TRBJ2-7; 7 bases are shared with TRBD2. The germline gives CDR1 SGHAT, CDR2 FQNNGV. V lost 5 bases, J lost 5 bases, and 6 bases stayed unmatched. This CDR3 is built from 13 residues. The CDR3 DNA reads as TGTGCCAGCAGCATAGGACTAGGGGACGAGCAGTACTTC. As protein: CASSIGLGDEQYF.

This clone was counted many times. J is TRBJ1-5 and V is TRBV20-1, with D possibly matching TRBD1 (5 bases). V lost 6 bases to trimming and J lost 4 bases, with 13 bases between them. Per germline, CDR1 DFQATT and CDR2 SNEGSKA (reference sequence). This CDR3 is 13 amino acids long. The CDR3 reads CSATTQGNQPQHF. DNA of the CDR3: TGCAGTGCAACCACCCAGGGTAATCAGCCCCAGCATTTT.

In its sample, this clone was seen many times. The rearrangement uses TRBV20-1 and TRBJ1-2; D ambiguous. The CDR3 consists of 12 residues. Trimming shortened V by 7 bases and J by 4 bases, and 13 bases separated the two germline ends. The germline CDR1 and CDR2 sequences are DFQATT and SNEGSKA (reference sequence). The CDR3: CSGKLAGYGYTF. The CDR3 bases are TGCAGTGGAAAGTTAGCGGGCTATGGCTACACCTTC.

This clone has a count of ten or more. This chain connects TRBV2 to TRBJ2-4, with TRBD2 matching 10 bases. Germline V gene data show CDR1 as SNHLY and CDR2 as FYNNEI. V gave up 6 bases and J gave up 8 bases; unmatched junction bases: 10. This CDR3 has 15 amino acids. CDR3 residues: CASSQLAGGKDIQYF. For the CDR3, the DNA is TGTGCCAGCAGCCAATTAGCGGGGGGCAAGGACATTCAGTACTTC.

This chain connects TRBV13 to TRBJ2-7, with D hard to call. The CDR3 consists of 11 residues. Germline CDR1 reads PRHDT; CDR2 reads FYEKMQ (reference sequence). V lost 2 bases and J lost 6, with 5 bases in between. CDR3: CASSLLGEQYF. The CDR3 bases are TGTGCCAGCAGCTTATTGGGCGAGCAGTACTTC. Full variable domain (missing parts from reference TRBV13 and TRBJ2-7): AAGVIQSPRHLIKEKRETATLKCYPIPRHDTVYWYQQGPGQDPQFLISFYEKMQSDKGSIPDRFSAQQFSDYHSELNMSSLELGDSALYFCASSLLGEQYFGPGTRLTVT.